This TCR beta chain was obtained from a study of T cell responses to AZD1222 COVID-19 vaccine (dated by TCRdb to about 2021). As for the study more broadly: AZD1222 recipients whose second dose came at about 4 weeks and those whose second dose came at about 12 weeks were combined into one group, since spike-specific TCR depth and breadth did not differ between the two schedules. TCR sequencing was performed for 230 to 250 trial participants, of whom about 200 were given two doses of AZD1222 and roughly 25 were given two doses of MenACWY control vaccine. Trial participants were enrolled into age subgroups of 18-55, 56-69 and 70-plus years, which contained 148, 28 and 57 TCR-sequenced participants, respectively.

The CDR3 regions of human TCRbeta chains were subjected to immunosequencing. Concerning the study's data processing: Repertoire TCRs were matched against a reference library of SARS-CoV-2-specific TCRs generated with the MIRA antigen-specificity platform. Breadth was defined as the fraction of unique TCRs that were SARS-CoV-2-associated, and depth was defined as the fraction of total T cells that were SARS-CoV-2-associated. Using the MIRA data, every spike-specific TCR was mapped to the spike region that the TCR reacted to and assigned to either a CD4 or a CD8 class. Log10-transformed breadth and depth values were compared by one-way ANOVA with Sidak's multiple comparisons tests. The clones in this table, taken by TCRdb from immuneACCESS, are in-frame only. Not every clone is retained; where verified, under half of the shortfall comes from an unresolved V gene, and the cause of the rest is unknown. V and J calls and clone size are copied from that table; D and trimming were computed from the DNA. In all, the sample holds some 110,000 clones, and roughly 90% of those were seen once. The ten largest clones capture 3.5% to 4.5% of the sample.

Notes on this clone: Its antigen has not been determined. No much larger clone exists at a distance of one base, and base qualities are not known.

The germline V gene encodes CDR1 SGHDT and CDR2 YYEEEE. Measured from the cysteine to the phenylalanine, the CDR3 is 12 residues long. Only the CDR3 portion is preserved as DNA: 36 bases, with reading frame beginning at the first base. V and J lose 0 bases and 10 bases, and a span of 8 bases separates them. Study-wide findings and limitations: The whole spike protein was spanned by vaccine-associated CD4 TCRs, and dominant responses were seen in regions 160-218 and 743-854. No day 14 peak-response samples were available, so repertoires were characterized only after the peak T cell response. A significant rise in spike-specific TCR breadth and depth was observed after two AZD1222 doses relative to day 0 and relative to MenACWY recipients. Participants were mostly white British and included more females than males, and it was suggested by the authors that clonal diversity may have been underestimated. In the small 56-69-year group, the increase in depth fell short of significance, most likely because of low power. Conclusions about previously exposed vaccinees are limited, since just 6 or 7 AZD1222 recipients were seropositive for SARS-CoV-2 at baseline. Reportedly, almost half of the unique spike-specific TCRs recognized epitopes lying outside the regions that are mutated in the B.1.351 and B.1.1.7 variants.

Explained via the paper, the time point label denotes: baseline before first vaccination. Samples from vaccinated people were obtained from the UK trials COV001 and COV002, which included a single-blind randomized controlled phase 2/3 trial of AZD1222 (ChAdOx1 nCoV-19) in healthy adults. For TCRbeta chain sequencing, PBMC samples were collected from trial participants at day 0 and at day 28 after the second dose. The sequence joins TRBV5-6 to TRBJ2-1; no D gene is confidently identified. This TCR came from an adult in good health. The specimen comprised peripheral blood, sampled on day 0 of AZD1222 vaccination. In nucleotides, the sequence is TGTGCCAGCAGCTTGGGGGTAAACGAGCAGTTCTTC. This encodes CASSLGVNEQFF.